This entry features one T cell receptor (beta chain) sequence. The target antigen is unknown. This table comes from immunoSEQ multiplex PCR, and its TCRdb copy is limited to in-frame clones, with some not included. The sample shows some 1,200 clones, under 85% of them seen only once. Germline CDR1 SGDLS, CDR2 YYNGEE. V lost 3 bases and J lost 4; bases outside the gene matches: 10. The CDR3 covers 16 residues. The data derive from a study of siplizumab effects on memory and regulatory T cells. Points from the study as a whole: Among sequences traceable to unstimulated CD4+ memory cells, alloreactive ones were significantly reduced by siplizumab. Only a minor fraction of alloreactive clones mapped to unstimulated subsets. The average Treg-derived proportion among mappable alloreactive CD4+ clones was 55% to 80% with siplizumab versus around 26% in controls. Naive T cells, seemingly more diverse than memory cells, seemed major alloresponse contributors.

Material: TEMRA CD8+ T cells sorted from blood. The subset denotes: unstimulated CD8+ CD45RA+ effector memory T cells. V gene TRBV9 combines with J gene TRBJ2-1, with 7 bases aligning to TRBD2. This clonotype was sampled from a human donor in good health. This chain's CDR3 is CASSERAGVSYNEQFF. The CDR3 DNA sequence: TGTGCCAGCAGCGAGAGGGCGGGAGTCTCGTACAATGAGCAGTTCTTC. The variable domain in full, completed from reference TRBV9 and TRBJ2-1, reads DSGVTQTPKHLITATGQRVTLRCSPRSGDLSVYWYQQSLDQGLQFLIQYYNGEERAKGNILERFSAQQFPDLHSELNLSSLELGDSALYFCASSERAGVSYNEQFFGPGTRLTVL.